This T cell receptor (beta chain) emerged from a study of T cell responses to AZD1222 COVID-19 vaccine. Profiled with immunoSEQ multiplex PCR; TCRdb holds only in-frame clones, not every one. Of more than 100,000 clones in the sample, roughly 87% were seen once. The CDR3 consists of 13 residues. V lost 10 bases and J 7 bases, leaving 14 bases between the germline ends. Germline CDR1 and CDR2: MNHEY and SVGAGI. The receptor comes from an adult in good health. The rearrangement links TRBV6-5 to TRBJ1-6; perhaps TRBD1 as D (5 bases). The sample consisted of peripheral blood, taken on day 0 of AZD1222 vaccination. CDR3 sequence: CAITGPGNSPLHF. CDR3 DNA: TGTGCCATCACAGGACCCGGAAATTCACCCCTCCACTTT.